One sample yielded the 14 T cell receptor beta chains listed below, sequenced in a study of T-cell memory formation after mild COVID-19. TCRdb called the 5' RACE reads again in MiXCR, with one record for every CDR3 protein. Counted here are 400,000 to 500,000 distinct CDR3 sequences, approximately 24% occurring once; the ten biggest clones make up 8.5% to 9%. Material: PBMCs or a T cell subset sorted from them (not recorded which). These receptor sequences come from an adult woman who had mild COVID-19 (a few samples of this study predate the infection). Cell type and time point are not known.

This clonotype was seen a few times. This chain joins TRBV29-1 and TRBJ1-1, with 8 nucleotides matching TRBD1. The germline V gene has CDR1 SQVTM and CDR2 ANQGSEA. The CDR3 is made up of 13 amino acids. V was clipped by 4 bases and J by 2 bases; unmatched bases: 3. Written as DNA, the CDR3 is TGCAGCGTTGTCCAGGGGGCCAACACTGAAGCTTTCTTT. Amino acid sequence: CSVVQGANTEAFF.

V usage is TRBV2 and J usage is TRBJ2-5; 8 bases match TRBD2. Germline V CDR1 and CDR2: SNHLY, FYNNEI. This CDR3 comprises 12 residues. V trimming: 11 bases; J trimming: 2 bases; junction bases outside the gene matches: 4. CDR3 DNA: TGTGCCTCCCAGCGGGGGCAAGAGACCCAGTACTTC. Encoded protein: CASQRGQETQYF.

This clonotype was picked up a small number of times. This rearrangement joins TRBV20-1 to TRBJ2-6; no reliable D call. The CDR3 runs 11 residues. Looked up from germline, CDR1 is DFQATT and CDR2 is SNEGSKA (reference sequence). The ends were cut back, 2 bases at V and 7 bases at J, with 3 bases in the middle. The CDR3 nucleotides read TGCAGTGCTAGAATAGCCAACGTCCTGACTTTC. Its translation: CSARIANVLTF.

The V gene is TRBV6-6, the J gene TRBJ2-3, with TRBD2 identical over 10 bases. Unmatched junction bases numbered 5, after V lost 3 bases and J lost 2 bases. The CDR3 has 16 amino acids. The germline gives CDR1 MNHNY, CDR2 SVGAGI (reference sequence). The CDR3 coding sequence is TGTGCCAGCAGTTATCTAGGACTAGCGGACACAGATACGCAGTATTTT. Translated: CASSYLGLADTDTQYF.

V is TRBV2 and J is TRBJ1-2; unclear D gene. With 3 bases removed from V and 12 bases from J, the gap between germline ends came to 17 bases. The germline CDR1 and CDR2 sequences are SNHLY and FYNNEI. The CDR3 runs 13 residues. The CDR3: CASSDQAGLAHTF. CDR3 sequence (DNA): TGTGCCAGCAGTGACCAGGCCGGTTTGGCTCACACCTTC.

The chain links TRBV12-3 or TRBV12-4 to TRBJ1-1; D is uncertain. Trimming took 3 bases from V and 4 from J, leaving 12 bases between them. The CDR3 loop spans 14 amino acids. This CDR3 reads CASSFGSMGTEAFF. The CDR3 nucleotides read TGTGCCAGCAGTTTTGGCTCCATGGGCACTGAAGCTTTCTTT.

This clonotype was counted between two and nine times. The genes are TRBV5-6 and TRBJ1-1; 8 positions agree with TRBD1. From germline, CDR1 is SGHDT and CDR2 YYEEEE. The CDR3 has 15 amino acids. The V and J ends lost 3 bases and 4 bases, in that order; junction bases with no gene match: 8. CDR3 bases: TGTGCCAGCAGCTATCAGGGGGCGTCGGGCACTGAAGCTTTCTTT. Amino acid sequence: CASSYQGASGTEAFF.

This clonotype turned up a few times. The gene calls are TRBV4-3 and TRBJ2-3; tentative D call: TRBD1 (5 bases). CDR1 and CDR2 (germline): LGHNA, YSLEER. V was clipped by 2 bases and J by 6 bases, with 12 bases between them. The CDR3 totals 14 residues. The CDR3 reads CASSQSGSEDTQYF. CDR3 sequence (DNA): TGCGCCAGCAGCCAATCAGGGTCGGAGGATACGCAGTATTTT.

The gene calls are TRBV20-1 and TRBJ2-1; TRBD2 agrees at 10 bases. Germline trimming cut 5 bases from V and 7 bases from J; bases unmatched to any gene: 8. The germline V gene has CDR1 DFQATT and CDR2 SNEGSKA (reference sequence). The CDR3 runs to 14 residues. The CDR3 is CSAPAGGLGNEQFF. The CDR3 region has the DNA TGCAGTGCTCCAGCGGGGGGGCTGGGGAATGAGCAGTTCTTC.

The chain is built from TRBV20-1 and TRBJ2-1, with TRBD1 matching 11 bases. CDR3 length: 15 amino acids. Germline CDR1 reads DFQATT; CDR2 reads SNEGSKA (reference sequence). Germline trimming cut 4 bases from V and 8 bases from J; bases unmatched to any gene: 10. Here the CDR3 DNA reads TGCAGTGCTACCAAGGGGACAGGGGGAATCGATGAGCAGTTCTTC. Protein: CSATKGTGGIDEQFF.

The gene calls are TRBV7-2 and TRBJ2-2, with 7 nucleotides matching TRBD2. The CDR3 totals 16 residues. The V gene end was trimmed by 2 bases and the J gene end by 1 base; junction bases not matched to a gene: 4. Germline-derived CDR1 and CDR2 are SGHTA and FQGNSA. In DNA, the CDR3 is TGTGCCAGCAGCTTACAGAGCGGGATGAACACCGGGGAGCTGTTTTTT. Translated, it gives CASSLQSGMNTGELFF.

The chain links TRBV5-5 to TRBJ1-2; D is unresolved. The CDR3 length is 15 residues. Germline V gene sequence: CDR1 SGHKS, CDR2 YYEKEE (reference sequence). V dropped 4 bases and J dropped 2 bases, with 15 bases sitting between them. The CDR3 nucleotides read TGTGCCAGCAGCCCTCAGCCGGCTTTGAACTATGGCTACACCTTC. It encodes CASSPQPALNYGYTF.

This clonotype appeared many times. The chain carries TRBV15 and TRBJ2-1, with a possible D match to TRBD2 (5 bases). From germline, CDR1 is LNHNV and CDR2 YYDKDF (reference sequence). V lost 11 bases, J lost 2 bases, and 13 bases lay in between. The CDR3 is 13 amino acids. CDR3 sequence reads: CAVASGTYNEQFF. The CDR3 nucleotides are TGTGCCGTTGCCAGCGGAACCTACAATGAGCAGTTCTTC.

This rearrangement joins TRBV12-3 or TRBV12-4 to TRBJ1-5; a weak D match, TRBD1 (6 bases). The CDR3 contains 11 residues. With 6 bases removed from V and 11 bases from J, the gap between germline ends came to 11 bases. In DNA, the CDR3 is TGTGCCAGCAGCCAAGGGGGTTCCCAGCATTTT. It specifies CASSQGGSQHF.